These T cell receptor beta chains were read from a single sample in a study of blood T cell repertoires in COVID-19. Profiled with immunoSEQ multiplex PCR; TCRdb holds only in-frame clones, not every one. The sample carries more than 150,000 clones, less than 85% recorded once. The source material was peripheral blood. The source is a human donor in a cohort sampled during active COVID-19. Each CDR3 is given with its conserved first and last residue. A D gene is named only where the DNA matches it firmly. Not every row has a clone size; where given, it reads once, few, many or a size class.

J	size	V	D	DNA	CDR3
TRBJ2-1	-	TRBV7-9	TRBD2	TGTGCCAGCAGTTTTGCGGGGGGCGCTTACAATGAGCAGTTCTTC	CASSFAGGAYNEQFF
TRBJ2-7	-	TRBV3-1/TRBV3-2	TRBD1	TGTGCCAGCAGCCACAACCCGGGACAGGGGGAGTTGCTGTACTTC	CASSHNPGQGELLYF
TRBJ2-7	-	TRBV10-3	TRBD1	TGTGCCATCAGTGAACCGGGACAGGGATTTTCGAGCGAGCAGTACTTC	CAISEPGQGFSSEQYF
TRBJ2-7	-	TRBV7-9	TRBD2	TGTGCCAGCAGCCGAGGGACTAGCGGGGGGAACAGCCCCATCTTC	CASSRGTSGGNSPIF
TRBJ1-2	few	TRBV3-1/TRBV3-2	-	TGTGCCAGCATCGACAGCAGCTATGGCTACACCTTC	CASIDSSYGYTF
TRBJ2-1	-	TRBV11-2	TRBD1	TGTGCCAGCAGCTTAGTGTCAGGGGGTTTACTGAATGAGCAGTTCTTC	CASSLVSGGLLNEQFF
TRBJ2-7	-	TRBV5-4	-	TGTGCCAGCAGCTTGTCGGGGGTCTCCTACGAGCAGTACTTC	CASSLSGVSYEQYF
TRBJ1-2	-	TRBV7-9	TRBD1	TGTGCCAGCAGCTTAGGTGGGACAGGTTTTCGCGGCTACACCTTC	CASSLGGTGFRGYTF
TRBJ2-7	-	TRBV29-1	-	TGCAGCGCCCGGCTTGGGAGCTACGAGCAGTACTTC	CSARLGSYEQYF
TRBJ2-6	-	TRBV5-4	TRBD1	TGTGCCAGCAGCTCAACGAGGGACAGGACCCTCTCTGGGGCCAACGTCCTGACTTTC	CASSSTRDRTLSGANVLTF
TRBJ1-2	-	TRBV18	-	TGTGCCAGCTCACCCTACGGACACTTTAACTATGGCTACACCTTC	CASSPYGHFNYGYTF
TRBJ1-6	-	TRBV28	TRBD1	TGTGCCAGCGTTACAGGGGGCTATAATTCACCCCTCCACTTT	CASVTGGYNSPLHF
TRBJ2-1	-	TRBV7-2	-	TGTGCCAGCAGCTCATGGACAGCCTACAATGAGCAGTTCTTC	CASSSWTAYNEQFF
TRBJ1-6	-	TRBV27	-	TGTGCCAGCAGTTTAGGAGATTCACCCCTCCACTTT	CASSLGDSPLHF